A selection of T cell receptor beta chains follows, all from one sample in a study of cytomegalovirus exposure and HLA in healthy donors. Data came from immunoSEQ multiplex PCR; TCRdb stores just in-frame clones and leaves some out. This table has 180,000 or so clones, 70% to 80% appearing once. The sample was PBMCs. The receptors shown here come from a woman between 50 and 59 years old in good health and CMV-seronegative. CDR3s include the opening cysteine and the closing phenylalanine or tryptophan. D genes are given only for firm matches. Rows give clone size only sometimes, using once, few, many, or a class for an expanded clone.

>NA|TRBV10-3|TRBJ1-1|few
CAISPSGGEGEAFF
TGTGCCATCAGTCCCTCCGGGGGGGAGGGTGAAGCTTTCTTT
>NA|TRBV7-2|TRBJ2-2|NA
CASSFQVNTGELFF
TGTGCCAGCAGCTTTCAGGTGAACACCGGGGAGCTGTTTTTT
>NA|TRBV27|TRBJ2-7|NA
CASSWAQHSYEQYF
TGTGCCAGCAGTTGGGCGCAGCACTCCTACGAGCAGTACTTC
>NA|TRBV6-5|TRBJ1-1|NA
CASSSIRQNTEAFF
TGTGCCAGCAGTTCCATCCGACAGAACACTGAAGCTTTCTTT
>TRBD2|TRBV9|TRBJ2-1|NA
CASSTRGGRNEQFF
TGTGCCAGCAGCACCCGGGGGGGCCGCAATGAGCAGTTCTTC
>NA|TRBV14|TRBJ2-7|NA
CASSQHIYEQYF
TGTGCCAGCAGCCAGCACATCTACGAGCAGTACTTC
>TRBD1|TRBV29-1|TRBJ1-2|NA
CSVDGQGVSLYGYTF
TGCAGCGTTGACGGACAGGGGGTCTCCCTCTATGGCTACACCTTC
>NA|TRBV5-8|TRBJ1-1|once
CASSLDWGGTEAFF
TGTGCCAGCAGCTTGGACTGGGGGGGCACTGAAGCTTTCTTT
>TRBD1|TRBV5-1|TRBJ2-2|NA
CASSRLGTGATGELFF
TGCGCCAGCAGCCGGCTTGGGACAGGGGCAACCGGGGAGCTGTTTTTT
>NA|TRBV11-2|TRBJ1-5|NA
CASSPTSSNQPQHF
TGTGCCAGCAGCCCAACAAGTAGCAATCAGCCCCAGCATTTT
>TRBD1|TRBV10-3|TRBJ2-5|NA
CATATGGEETQYF
TGTGCCACCGCGACAGGGGGCGAAGAGACCCAGTACTTC